Listed here are 28 T cell receptor beta chains from one sample, sequenced in a study of blood T cell repertoires in COVID-19. The protocol was immunoSEQ multiplex PCR, while the TCRdb copy is restricted to in-frame clones and leaves out a portion. The sample contains over 150,000 clones, 85% to 90% of which appear only once. The material sequenced was peripheral blood. The receptors shown here come from a woman of 80 years or more with COVID-19, enrolled during active disease.

This sequence joins TRBV7-2 and TRBJ1-2, with 9 bases matching TRBD1. Per the germline V gene, CDR1 is SGHTA and CDR2 is FQGNSA. This CDR3 spans 16 amino acids. Trimming at V came to 1 base and at J to 3 bases, leaving 6 bases not matched to a gene. DNA of the CDR3: TGTGCCAGCAGCTTAGGGGGGACAGGGTCGGACTATGGCTACACCTTC. Translating gives CASSLGGTGSDYGYTF.

The chain combines TRBV11-2 with TRBJ2-3, with D unresolved. Germline values: CDR1 SGHAT, CDR2 FQNNGV. Deletions cut 7 bases from V and 2 bases from J, with 7 bases between. This CDR3 has 12 amino acids. CDR3 coding DNA: TGTGCCAGCACCCAGTCCACAGATACGCAGTATTTT. It encodes CASTQSTDTQYF.

The rearrangement joins TRBV13 to TRBJ1-3; D is unclear. In germline, CDR1 is PRHDT, CDR2 FYEKMQ (reference sequence). The CDR3 length is 13 residues. Trimming cost V 5 bases and J 4 bases, with 9 bases left between them. The CDR3 reads CASSRLGGNTIYF. The CDR3 DNA reads TGTGCCAGCAGCCGCCTAGGCGGAAACACCATATATTTT.

The chain joins TRBV27 to TRBJ2-3; tentative D call: TRBD2 (6 bases). This CDR3 spans 14 amino acids. Trimming cost V 2 bases and J 9 bases, with 15 bases left between them. CDR1 is MNHEY, CDR2 SMNVEV, per germline (reference sequence). This CDR3 reads CASSLGSGRGTQYF. For the CDR3, the DNA is TGTGCCAGCAGTTTAGGTAGCGGCCGGGGGACGCAGTATTTT.

V gene TRBV7-9 combines with J gene TRBJ2-5, with TRBD1 matching 8 bases. Germline V gene data show CDR1 as SEHNR and CDR2 as FQNEAQ (reference sequence). J gave up 0 bases and V 3 bases, and 6 bases lay outside the gene matches. This CDR3 contains 16 residues. For the CDR3, the DNA is TGTGCCAGCAGCTTGAGGACAGGGAGATACCAAGAGACCCAGTACTTC. Protein: CASSLRTGRYQETQYF. Filled out from reference TRBV7-9 and TRBJ2-5, the complete variable domain reads DTGVSQNPRHKITKRGQNVTFRCDPISEHNRLYWYRQTLGQGPEFLTYFQNEAQLEKSRLLSDRFSAERPKGSFSTLEIQRTEQGDSAMYLCASSLRTGRYQETQYFGPGTRLLVL.

The chain combines TRBV4-2 with TRBJ1-3; D is unresolved. The V end lost 0 bases, the J end lost 0 bases, and 9 bases lay between the germline ends. CDR3 length: 16 residues. CDR1 is LGHNA and CDR2 is YNFKEQ in the germline V gene. Here the CDR3 reads CASSQDWGVSGNTIYF. The CDR3 nucleotides read TGTGCCAGCAGCCAAGATTGGGGAGTCTCTGGAAACACCATATATTTT.

The chain has TRBV6-1 and TRBJ1-4; D uncertain. V was pared by 3 bases and J by 8 bases, with 13 bases between. Germline V gene lookup returns CDR1 MNHNS and CDR2 SASEGT. The CDR3 runs 14 residues. The CDR3 DNA sequence: TGTGCCAGCAGTGATGGTGTAAGCTACGAAAAACTGTTTTTT. Protein: CASSDGVSYEKLFF.

The chain couples TRBV7-6 to TRBJ2-1; 11 nucleotides align to TRBD2. The CDR3 length is 17 residues. Germline V gene lookup returns CDR1 SGHVS and CDR2 FNYEAQ. Losses at the gene ends were 6 bases for V and 8 bases for J; bases not matched to a gene: 15. CDR3 nucleotides: TGTGCCAGCAGACCCGGGACTAGCGGCTTTGCACGGGATGAGCAGTTCTTC. This codes for CASRPGTSGFARDEQFF.

The rearrangement joins TRBV5-5 to TRBJ2-3, with TRBD2 identical over 8 bases. The germline V gene encodes CDR1 SGHKS and CDR2 YYEKEE (reference sequence). The V gene end was trimmed by 0 bases and the J gene end by 0 bases; junction bases not matched to a gene: 9. The CDR3 runs to 18 residues. The CDR3 region is CASSLAQTSGWSTDTQYF. The CDR3 DNA follows: TGTGCCAGCAGCTTGGCCCAAACTAGCGGATGGAGCACAGATACGCAGTATTTT. Variable domain in full (rest from reference TRBV5-5 and TRBJ2-3): DAGVTQSPTHLIKTRGQQVTLRCSPISGHKSVSWYQQVLGQGPQFIFQYYEKEERGRGNFPDRFSARQFPNYSSELNVNALLLGDSALYLCASSLAQTSGWSTDTQYFGPGTRLTVL.

The gene calls are TRBV2 and TRBJ2-7; 11 bases are shared with TRBD2. Looked up from germline, CDR1 is SNHLY and CDR2 is FYNNEI. V lost 6 bases, J lost 0 bases, and 4 bases stayed unmatched. This CDR3 has 15 amino acids. CDR3 DNA sequence: TGTGCCAGCAGCTTCGGGACTAGCGGCTCCTACGAGCAGTACTTC. As protein: CASSFGTSGSYEQYF. Full variable domain (remainder filled in from reference TRBV2 and TRBJ2-7): EPEVTQTPSHQVTQMGQEVILRCVPISNHLYFYWYRQILGQKVEFLVSFYNNEISEKSEIFDDQFSVERPDGSNFTLKIRSTKLEDSAMYFCASSFGTSGSYEQYFGPGTRLTVT.

J is TRBJ2-1 and V is TRBV27, with 14 bases aligning to TRBD2. With V trimmed by 3 bases and J by 9 bases, 7 bases remained unmatched. This CDR3 region has 16 residues. The germline V gene has CDR1 MNHEY and CDR2 SMNVEV (reference sequence). The CDR3 region has the DNA TGTGCCAGCAGTTTCCGGGGACTAGCGGGAGATAGTGAGCAGTTCTTC. It translates to CASSFRGLAGDSEQFF.

V usage is TRBV25-1 and J usage is TRBJ2-1, with TRBD2 matching 9 bases. The germline V gene encodes CDR1 MGHDK and CDR2 SYGVNS. With V trimmed by 4 bases and J by 6 bases, 4 bases remained unmatched. This CDR3 spans 14 amino acids. CDR3 in DNA: TGTGCCAGCAGTGCGGGACTAGCCGTCAATGAGCAGTTCTTC. Its translation is CASSAGLAVNEQFF.

This rearrangement joins TRBV28 to TRBJ1-2; D is perhaps TRBD1 (5 bases). CDR1 MDHEN and CDR2 SYDVKM come from the germline V gene. Trimming stripped 8 bases from V and 5 bases from J, with 21 bases between. This CDR3 has 15 residues. The CDR3 DNA reads as TGTGCCAGCCTGGGGCCCAACACGATCGCGTATGGCTACACCTTC. Protein: CASLGPNTIAYGYTF.

This rearrangement joins TRBV7-2 to TRBJ2-1, with 10 bases aligning to TRBD1. The CDR3 sequence is 18 residues long. V dropped 6 bases and J dropped 8; count of bases not matched to a gene: 19. From germline, CDR1 is SGHTA and CDR2 FQGNSA. The CDR3 loop reads CASSFKIPGTGVTYEQFF. The CDR3 nucleotides are TGTGCCAGCAGTTTTAAAATCCCCGGGACAGGGGTTACGTATGAGCAGTTCTTC.

This rearrangement joins TRBV15 to TRBJ2-2; TRBD2 matches 11 bases. Per the germline V gene, CDR1 is LNHNV and CDR2 is YYDKDF (reference sequence). J was trimmed by 5 bases and V by 4 bases; bases with no gene match: 12. The CDR3 extends over 18 amino acids. CDR3 loop: CATSNQGGLAGGTGELFF. CDR3 nucleotide sequence: TGTGCCACCAGCAACCAGGGAGGGCTAGCGGGAGGAACCGGGGAGCTGTTTTTT.

This clone showed up just once. The chain has TRBV28 and TRBJ1-3; TRBD1 matches at 7 bases. Germline V gives CDR1 MDHEN, CDR2 SYDVKM. CDR3 length: 15 amino acids. V was clipped by 5 bases and J by 0 bases; unmatched bases: 4. The chain's CDR3 is CASSPGGSSGNTIYF. CDR3 coding DNA: TGTGCCAGCAGTCCAGGGGGAAGCTCTGGAAACACCATATATTTT.

V is TRBV5-8 and J is TRBJ1-1; 9 nucleotides line up with TRBD1. Germline CDR1 reads SGHTS; CDR2 reads YDEGEE. Trimming cost V 5 bases and J 1 base; bases outside gene matches: 0. The CDR3 consists of 13 residues. The CDR3 loop is CASRTGGNTEAFF. In nucleotides, the CDR3 is TGTGCCAGCAGGACAGGGGGGAACACTGAAGCTTTCTTT.

The rearrangement links TRBV7-3 to TRBJ2-2, with a possible D match to TRBD2 (6 bases). The germline V gene has CDR1 SGHTA and CDR2 FQGTGA. The CDR3 spans 12 residues. V gave up 3 bases and J gave up 8 bases, with 7 bases separating them. The CDR3 nucleotides read TGTGCCAGCAGCTTCGGAGGGGGGGAGCTGTTTTTT. This translates into CASSFGGGELFF.

The chain combines TRBV19 with TRBJ2-4; D is unresolved. Trimming stripped 4 bases from V and 0 bases from J, with 7 bases between. Germline V lookup: CDR1 LNHDA, CDR2 SQIVND (reference sequence). This CDR3 is 14 amino acids long. CDR3 residues: CASSNSIAKNIQYF. CDR3 sequence (DNA): TGTGCCAGTAGTAACAGTATAGCCAAAAACATTCAGTACTTC.

This rearrangement joins TRBV5-8 to TRBJ2-5, with a weak D call TRBD2 (5 bases). Germline V gene sequence: CDR1 SGHTS, CDR2 YDEGEE. V was clipped by 4 bases and J by 3 bases, with 16 bases between them. CDR3 length equals 15 residues. The CDR3 bases are TGTGCCAGCAGCGGTTTTGGCAGGCGGGAAGAGACCCAGTACTTC. Its protein is CASSGFGRREETQYF.

This chain joins TRBV18 and TRBJ1-2, with D possibly being TRBD1 (6 bases). The CDR3 is made up of 14 amino acids. Germline V CDR1 and CDR2: KGHSH, LQKENI. The ends were cut back, 3 bases at V and 4 bases at J, with 12 bases in the middle. This chain's CDR3 is CASSPRGGPYGYTF. In nucleotides, the CDR3 is TGTGCCAGCTCACCGCGCGGGGGGCCCTATGGCTACACCTTC.

The chain is built from TRBV2 and TRBJ2-6; 10 nucleotides align to TRBD1. Germline CDR1 is SNHLY and CDR2 is FYNNEI. The CDR3 consists of 18 residues. Trimming took 6 bases from V and 1 from J; bases not matched to a gene: 9. CDR3: CASRRPGQGNSGANVLTF. Written as DNA, the CDR3 is TGTGCCAGCAGGCGTCCGGGACAGGGGAATTCTGGGGCCAACGTCCTGACTTTC.

This chain uses TRBV24-1 with TRBJ2-3; TRBD2 matches at 7 bases. The CDR3 spans 17 residues. V lost 3 bases, J lost 1 base, and 9 bases stayed unmatched. Germline CDR1 is KGHDR and CDR2 is SFDVKD. The CDR3 DNA is TGTGCCACCAGTGATACCGCGGGTACTAGCGGCACAGATACGCAGTATTTT. It yields the protein CATSDTAGTSGTDTQYF.

The chain combines TRBV7-2 with TRBJ1-5; D is uncertain. Trimming took off 5 bases at V and 6 bases at J, with 8 bases between the two ends. This CDR3 comprises 12 residues. Germline V lookup: CDR1 SGHTA, CDR2 FQGNSA. The CDR3 bases are TGTGCCAGCAGCCCTCCCGGTCAGCCCCAGCATTTT. This encodes CASSPPGQPQHF.

V is TRBV7-2 and J is TRBJ2-5; D gene uncertain. Germline V gene data show CDR1 as SGHTA and CDR2 as FQGNSA. The V end lost 1 base, the J end lost 2 bases, and 11 bases lay between the germline ends. The CDR3 extends over 15 amino acids. The CDR3 protein is CASSLVLNFQETQYF. The CDR3 nucleotides are TGTGCCAGCAGCTTAGTGCTGAACTTTCAAGAGACCCAGTACTTC.

The chain is built from TRBV7-8 and TRBJ1-2, with unresolved D. In germline, CDR1 is SGHVS, CDR2 FQNEAQ. Trimming stripped 3 bases from V and 8 bases from J, with 10 bases between. This CDR3 comprises 12 residues. The CDR3 is CASSFRDFGYTF. The CDR3 coding sequence is TGTGCCAGCAGCTTTCGGGATTTCGGCTACACCTTC.

The chain combines TRBV5-6 with TRBJ1-2, with a weak D call TRBD1 (6 bases). The CDR3 has 14 residues. V lost 0 bases and J 8 bases, leaving 14 bases between the germline ends. The germline gives CDR1 SGHDT, CDR2 YYEEEE. The CDR3 here is CASSLDRALEGYTF. The CDR3 DNA sequence: TGTGCCAGCAGCTTGGACAGGGCCCTGGAAGGCTACACCTTC.

The rearrangement links TRBV5-1 to TRBJ2-7, with TRBD1 matching 7 bases. There are 15 residues in the CDR3. V trimming: 5 bases; J trimming: 0 bases; junction bases outside the gene matches: 8. Germline assignment: CDR1 SGHRS and CDR2 YFSETQ. The CDR3 coding sequence is TGCGCCAGCAGACTCGGACAGGCTAGCTCCTACGAGCAGTACTTC. Translation gives CASRLGQASSYEQYF.